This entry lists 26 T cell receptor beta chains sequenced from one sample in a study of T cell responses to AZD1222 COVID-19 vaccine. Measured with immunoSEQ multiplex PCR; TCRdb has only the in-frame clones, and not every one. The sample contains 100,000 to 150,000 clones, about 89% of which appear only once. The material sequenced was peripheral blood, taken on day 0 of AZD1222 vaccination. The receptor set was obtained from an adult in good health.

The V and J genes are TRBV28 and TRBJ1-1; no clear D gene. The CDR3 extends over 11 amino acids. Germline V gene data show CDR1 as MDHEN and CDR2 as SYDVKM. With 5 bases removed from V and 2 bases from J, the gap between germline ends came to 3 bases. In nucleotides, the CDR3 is TGTGCCAGCAGTACCAACACTGAAGCTTTCTTT. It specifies CASSTNTEAFF.

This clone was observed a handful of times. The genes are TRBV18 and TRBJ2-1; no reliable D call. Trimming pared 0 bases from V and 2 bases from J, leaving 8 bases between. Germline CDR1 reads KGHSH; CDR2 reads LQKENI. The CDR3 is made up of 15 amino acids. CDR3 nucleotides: TGTGCCAGCTCACCACCGGCGGCTACCTACAATGAGCAGTTCTTC. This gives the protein CASSPPAATYNEQFF.

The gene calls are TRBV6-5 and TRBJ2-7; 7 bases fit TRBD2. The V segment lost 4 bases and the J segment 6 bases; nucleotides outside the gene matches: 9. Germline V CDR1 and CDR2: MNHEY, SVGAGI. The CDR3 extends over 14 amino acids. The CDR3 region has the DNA TGTGCCAGCAGTTCGGGACTAATCTCTCTCGAGCAGTACTTC. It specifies CASSSGLISLEQYF.

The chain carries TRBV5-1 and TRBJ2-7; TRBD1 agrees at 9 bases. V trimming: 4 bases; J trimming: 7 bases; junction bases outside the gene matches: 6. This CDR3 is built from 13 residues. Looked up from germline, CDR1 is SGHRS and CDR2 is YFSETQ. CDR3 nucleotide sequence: TGCGCCAGCAGCAACACAGGGGGCGGGGAGCAGTACTTC. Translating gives CASSNTGGGEQYF.

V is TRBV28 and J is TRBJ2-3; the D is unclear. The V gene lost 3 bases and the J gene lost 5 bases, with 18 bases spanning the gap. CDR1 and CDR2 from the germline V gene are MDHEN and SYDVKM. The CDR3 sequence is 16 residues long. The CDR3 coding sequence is TGTGCCAGCAGTTTTGGCCTGGCTACGGATATAGATACGCAGTATTTT. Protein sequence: CASSFGLATDIDTQYF.

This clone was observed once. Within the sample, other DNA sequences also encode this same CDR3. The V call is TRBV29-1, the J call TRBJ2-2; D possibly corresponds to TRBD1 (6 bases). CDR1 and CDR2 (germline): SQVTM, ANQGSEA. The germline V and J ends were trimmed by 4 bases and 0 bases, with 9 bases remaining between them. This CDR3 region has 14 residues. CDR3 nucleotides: TGCAGCGTTGGTCAGGGGTCGAACACCGGGGAGCTGTTTTTT. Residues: CSVGQGSNTGELFF.

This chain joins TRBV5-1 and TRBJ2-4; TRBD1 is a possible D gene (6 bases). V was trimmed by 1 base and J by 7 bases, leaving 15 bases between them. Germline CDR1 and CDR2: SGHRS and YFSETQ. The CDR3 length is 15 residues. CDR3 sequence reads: CASSLTEQGVNIQYF. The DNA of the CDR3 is TGCGCCAGCAGCTTGACGGAACAGGGCGTTAACATTCAGTACTTC.

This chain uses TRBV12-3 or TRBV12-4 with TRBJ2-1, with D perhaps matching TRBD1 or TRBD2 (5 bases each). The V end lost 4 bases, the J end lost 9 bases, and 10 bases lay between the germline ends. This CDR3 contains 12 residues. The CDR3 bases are TGTGCCAGCAGTTGGTCCGGGACTGAGCAGTTCTTC. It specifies CASSWSGTEQFF.

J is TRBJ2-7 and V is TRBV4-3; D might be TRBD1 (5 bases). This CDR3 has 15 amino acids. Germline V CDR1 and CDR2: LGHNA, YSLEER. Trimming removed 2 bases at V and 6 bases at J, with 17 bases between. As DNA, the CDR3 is TGCGCCAGCAGCCAAAGCGCAAGGGGCCAGAGCGAGCAGTACTTC. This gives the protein CASSQSARGQSEQYF.

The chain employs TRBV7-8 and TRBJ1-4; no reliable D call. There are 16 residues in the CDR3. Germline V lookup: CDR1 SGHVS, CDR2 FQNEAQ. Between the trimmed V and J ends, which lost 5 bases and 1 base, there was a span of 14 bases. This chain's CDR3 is CASSPLSGGTNEKLFF. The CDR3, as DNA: TGTGCCAGCAGCCCACTTTCGGGAGGAACTAATGAAAAACTGTTTTTT.

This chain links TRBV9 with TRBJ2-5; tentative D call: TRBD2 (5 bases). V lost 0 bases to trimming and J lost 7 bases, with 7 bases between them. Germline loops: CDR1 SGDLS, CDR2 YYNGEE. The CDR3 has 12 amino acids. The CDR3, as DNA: TGTGCCAGCAGCGTAGTCGAGGGGACCCAGTACTTC. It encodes CASSVVEGTQYF.

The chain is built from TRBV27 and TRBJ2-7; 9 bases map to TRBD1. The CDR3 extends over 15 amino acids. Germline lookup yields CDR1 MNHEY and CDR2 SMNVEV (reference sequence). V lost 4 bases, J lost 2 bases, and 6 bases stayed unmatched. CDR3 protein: CASSWGTGTAYEQYF. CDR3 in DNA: TGTGCCAGCAGTTGGGGGACAGGGACCGCCTACGAGCAGTACTTC.

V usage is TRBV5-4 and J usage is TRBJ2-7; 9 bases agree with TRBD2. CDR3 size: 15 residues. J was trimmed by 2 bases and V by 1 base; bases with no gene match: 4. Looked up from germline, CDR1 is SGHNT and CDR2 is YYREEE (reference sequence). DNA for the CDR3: TGTGCCAGCAGCTTGAGATTAGCGGGGGCCTACGAGCAGTACTTC. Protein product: CASSLRLAGAYEQYF.

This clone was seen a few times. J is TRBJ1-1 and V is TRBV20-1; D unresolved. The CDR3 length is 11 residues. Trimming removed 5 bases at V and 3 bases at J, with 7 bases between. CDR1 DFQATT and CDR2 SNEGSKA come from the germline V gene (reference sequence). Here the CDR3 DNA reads TGCAGTGCTTTGGGAGACACTGAAGCTTTCTTT. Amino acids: CSALGDTEAFF.

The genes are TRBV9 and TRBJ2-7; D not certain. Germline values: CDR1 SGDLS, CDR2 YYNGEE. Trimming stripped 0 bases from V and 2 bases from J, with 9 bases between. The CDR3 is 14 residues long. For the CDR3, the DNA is TGTGCCAGCAGCGTAGTAGCCTCGACCTACGAGCAGTACTTC. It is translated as CASSVVASTYEQYF.

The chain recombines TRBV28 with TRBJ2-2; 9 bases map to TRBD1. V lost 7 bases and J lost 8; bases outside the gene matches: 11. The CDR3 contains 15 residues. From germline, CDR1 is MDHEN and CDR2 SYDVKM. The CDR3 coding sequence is TGTGCCAGCACCCTGTCCGGGACAGGGATGGGGGAGCTGTTTTTT. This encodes CASTLSGTGMGELFF. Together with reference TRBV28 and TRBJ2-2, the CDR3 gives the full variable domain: DVKVTQSSRYLVKRTGEKVFLECVQDMDHENMFWYRQDPGLGLRLIYFSYDVKMKEKGDIPEGYSVSREKKERFSLILESASTNQTSMYLCASTLSGTGMGELFFGEGSRLTVL.

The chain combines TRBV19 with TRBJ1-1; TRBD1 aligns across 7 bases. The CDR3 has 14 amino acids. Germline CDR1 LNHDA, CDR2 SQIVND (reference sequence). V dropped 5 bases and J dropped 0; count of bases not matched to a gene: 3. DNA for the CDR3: TGTGCCAGTAGTCCGGGACAGATGAACACTGAAGCTTTCTTT. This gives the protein CASSPGQMNTEAFF.

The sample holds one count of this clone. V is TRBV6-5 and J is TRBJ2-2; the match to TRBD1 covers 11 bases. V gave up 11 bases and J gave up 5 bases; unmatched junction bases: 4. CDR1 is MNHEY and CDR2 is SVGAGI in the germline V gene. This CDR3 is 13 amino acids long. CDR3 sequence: CAVRDRGTGELFF. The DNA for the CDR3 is TGTGCCGTTCGGGACAGGGGGACCGGGGAGCTGTTTTTT.

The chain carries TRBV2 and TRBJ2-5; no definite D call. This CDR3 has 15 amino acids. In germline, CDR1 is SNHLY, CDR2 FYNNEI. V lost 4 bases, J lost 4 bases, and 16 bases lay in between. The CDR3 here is CASSGGSLPGETQYF. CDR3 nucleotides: TGTGCCAGCAGTGGAGGTTCCCTCCCCGGAGAGACCCAGTACTTC.

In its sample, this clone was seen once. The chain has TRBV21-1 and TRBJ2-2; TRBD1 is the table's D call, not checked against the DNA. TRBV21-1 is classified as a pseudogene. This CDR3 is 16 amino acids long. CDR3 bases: TGTGCCAGCAGCAAAATTGGGACAGAGAACACCGGGGAGCTGTTTTTT. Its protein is CASSKIGTENTGELFF.

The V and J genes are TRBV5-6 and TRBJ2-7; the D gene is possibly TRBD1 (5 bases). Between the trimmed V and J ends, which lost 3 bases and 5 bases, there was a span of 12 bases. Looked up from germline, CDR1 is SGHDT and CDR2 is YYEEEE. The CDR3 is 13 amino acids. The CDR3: CASSWGLGNEQYF. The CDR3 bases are TGTGCCAGCAGCTGGGGCCTGGGGAACGAGCAGTACTTC. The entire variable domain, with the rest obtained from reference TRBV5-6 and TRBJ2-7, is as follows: DAGVTQSPTHLIKTRGQQVTLRCSPKSGHDTVSWYQQALGQGPQFIFQYYEEEERQRGNFPDRFSGHQFPNYSSELNVNALLLGDSALYLCASSWGLGNEQYFGPGTRLTVT.

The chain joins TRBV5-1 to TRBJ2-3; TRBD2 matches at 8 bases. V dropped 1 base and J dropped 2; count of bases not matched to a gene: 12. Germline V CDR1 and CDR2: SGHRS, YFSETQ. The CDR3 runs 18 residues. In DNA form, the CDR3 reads TGCGCCAGCAGCTTGACGGCGGGAGGCCCTTTACTCACAGATACGCAGTATTTT. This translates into CASSLTAGGPLLTDTQYF.

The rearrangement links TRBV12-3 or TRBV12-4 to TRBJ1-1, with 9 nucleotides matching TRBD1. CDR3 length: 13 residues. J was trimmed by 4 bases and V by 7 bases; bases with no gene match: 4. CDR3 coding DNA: TGTGCCAGCATAAAGACAGGGGGCACTGAAGCTTTCTTT. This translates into CASIKTGGTEAFF.

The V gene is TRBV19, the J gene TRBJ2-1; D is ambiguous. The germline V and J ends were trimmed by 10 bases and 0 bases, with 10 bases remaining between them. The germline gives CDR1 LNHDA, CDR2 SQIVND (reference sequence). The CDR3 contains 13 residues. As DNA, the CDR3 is TGTGCCACTGCCTACCGCTCCTACAATGAGCAGTTCTTC. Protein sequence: CATAYRSYNEQFF.

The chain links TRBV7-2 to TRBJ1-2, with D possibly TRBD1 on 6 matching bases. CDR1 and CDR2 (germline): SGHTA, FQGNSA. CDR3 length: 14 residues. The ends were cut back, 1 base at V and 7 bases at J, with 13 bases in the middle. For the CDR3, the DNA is TGTGCCAGCAGCTTAGGCCCGGGGGCAGGTGGCTACACCTTC. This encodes CASSLGPGAGGYTF.

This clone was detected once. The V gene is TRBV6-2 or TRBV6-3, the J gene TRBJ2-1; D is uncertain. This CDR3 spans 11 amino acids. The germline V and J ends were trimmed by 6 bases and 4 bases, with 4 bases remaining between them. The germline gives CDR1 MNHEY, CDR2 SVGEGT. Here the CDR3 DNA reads TGTGCCAGCAGCATTTACAATGAGCAGTTCTTC. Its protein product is CASSIYNEQFF.